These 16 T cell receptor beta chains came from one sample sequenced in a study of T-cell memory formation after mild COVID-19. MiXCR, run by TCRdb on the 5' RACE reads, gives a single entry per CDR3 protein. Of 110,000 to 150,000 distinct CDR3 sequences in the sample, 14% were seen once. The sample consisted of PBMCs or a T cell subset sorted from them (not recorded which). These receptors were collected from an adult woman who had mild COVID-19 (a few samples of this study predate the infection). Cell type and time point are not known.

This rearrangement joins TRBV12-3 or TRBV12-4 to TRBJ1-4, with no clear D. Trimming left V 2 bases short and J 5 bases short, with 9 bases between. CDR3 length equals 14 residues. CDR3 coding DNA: TGTGCCAGCAGTTTAAAGGGCCTCAATGAAAAACTGTTTTTT. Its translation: CASSLKGLNEKLFF.

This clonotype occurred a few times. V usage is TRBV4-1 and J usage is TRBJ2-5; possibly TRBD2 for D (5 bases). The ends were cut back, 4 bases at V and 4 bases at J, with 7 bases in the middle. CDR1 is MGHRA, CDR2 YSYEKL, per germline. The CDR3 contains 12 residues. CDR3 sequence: CASSRGGETQYF. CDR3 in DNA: TGCGCCAGCAGCCGAGGAGGAGAGACCCAGTACTTC.

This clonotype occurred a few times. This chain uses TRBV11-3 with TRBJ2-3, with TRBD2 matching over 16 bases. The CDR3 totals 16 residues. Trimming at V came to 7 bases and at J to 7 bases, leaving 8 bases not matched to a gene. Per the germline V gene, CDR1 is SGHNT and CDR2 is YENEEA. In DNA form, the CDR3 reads TGTGCCAGCAACCCGGGACTAGCGGGAGGGTCCCATACGCAGTATTTT. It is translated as CASNPGLAGGSHTQYF. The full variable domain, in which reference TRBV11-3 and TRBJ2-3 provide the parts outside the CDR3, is EAGVVQSPRYKIIEKKQPVAFWCNPISGHNTLYWYLQNLGQGPELLIRYENEEAVDDSQLPKDRFSAERLKGVDSTLKIQPAELGDSAVYLCASNPGLAGGSHTQYFGPGTRLTVL.

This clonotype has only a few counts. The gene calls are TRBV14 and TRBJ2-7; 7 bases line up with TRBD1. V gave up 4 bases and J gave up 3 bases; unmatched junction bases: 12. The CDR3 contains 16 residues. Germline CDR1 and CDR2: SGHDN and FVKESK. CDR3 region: CASSRDQGDDDYEQYF. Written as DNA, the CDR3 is TGTGCCAGCAGCCGAGACCAGGGGGATGACGACTACGAGCAGTACTTC.

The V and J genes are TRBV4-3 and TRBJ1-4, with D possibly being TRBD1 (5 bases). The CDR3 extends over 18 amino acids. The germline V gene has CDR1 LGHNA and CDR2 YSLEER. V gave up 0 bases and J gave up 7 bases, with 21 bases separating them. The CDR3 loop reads CASSQDLPPQASTEKLFF. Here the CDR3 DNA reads TGCGCCAGCAGCCAAGATTTGCCCCCACAGGCCTCTACTGAAAAACTGTTTTTT.

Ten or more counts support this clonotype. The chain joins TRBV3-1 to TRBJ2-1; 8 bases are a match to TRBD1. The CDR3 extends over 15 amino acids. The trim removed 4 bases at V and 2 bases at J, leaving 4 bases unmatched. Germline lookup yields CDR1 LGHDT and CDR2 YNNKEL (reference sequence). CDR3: CASSPGTGPYNEQFF. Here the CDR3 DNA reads TGTGCCAGCAGCCCAGGGACAGGACCCTACAATGAGCAGTTCTTC.

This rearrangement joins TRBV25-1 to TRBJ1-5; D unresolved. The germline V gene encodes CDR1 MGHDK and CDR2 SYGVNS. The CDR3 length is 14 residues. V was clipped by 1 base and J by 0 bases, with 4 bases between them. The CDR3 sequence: CASSEWGSNQPQHF. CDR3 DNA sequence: TGTGCCAGCAGTGAATGGGGTAGCAATCAGCCCCAGCATTTT.

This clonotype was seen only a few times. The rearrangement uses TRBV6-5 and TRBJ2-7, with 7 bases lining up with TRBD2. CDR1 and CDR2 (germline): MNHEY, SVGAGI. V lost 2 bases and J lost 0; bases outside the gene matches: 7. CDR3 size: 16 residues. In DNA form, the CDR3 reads TGTGCCAGCAGTTACGAAGGGACGGGAGGCTCCTACGAGCAGTACTTC. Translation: CASSYEGTGGSYEQYF.

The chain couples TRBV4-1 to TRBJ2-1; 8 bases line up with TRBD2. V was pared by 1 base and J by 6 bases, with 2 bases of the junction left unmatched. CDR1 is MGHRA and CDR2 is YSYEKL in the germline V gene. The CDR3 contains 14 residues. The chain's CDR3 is CASSQVGTSNEQFF. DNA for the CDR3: TGCGCCAGCAGCCAAGTAGGGACTAGCAATGAGCAGTTCTTC.

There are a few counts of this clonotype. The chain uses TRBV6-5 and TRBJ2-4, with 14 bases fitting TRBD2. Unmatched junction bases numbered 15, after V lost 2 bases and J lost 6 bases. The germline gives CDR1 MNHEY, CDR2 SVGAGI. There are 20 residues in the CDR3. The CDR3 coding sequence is TGTGCCAGCAGTTACGCCCCCCCGGGACTAGCGGGAGTCGGCGGAAACATTCAGTACTTC. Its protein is CASSYAPPGLAGVGGNIQYF.

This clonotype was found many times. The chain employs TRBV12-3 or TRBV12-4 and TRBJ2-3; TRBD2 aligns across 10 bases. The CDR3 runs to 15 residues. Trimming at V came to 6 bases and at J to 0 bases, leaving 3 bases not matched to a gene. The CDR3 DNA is TGTGCCAGCAGCTCACTAGCGGGGAGCACAGATACGCAGTATTTT. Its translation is CASSSLAGSTDTQYF.

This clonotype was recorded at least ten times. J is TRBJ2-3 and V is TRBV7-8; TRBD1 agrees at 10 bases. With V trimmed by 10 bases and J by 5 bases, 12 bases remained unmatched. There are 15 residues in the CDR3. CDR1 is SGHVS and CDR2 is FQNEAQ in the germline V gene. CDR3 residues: CATGSGTGAGDTQYF. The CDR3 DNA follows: TGTGCCACCGGGAGTGGGACAGGGGCCGGAGATACGCAGTATTTT.

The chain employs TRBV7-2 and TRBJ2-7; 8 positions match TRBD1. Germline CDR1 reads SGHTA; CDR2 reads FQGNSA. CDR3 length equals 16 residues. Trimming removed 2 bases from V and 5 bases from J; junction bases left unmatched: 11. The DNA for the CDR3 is TGTGCCAGCAGCTTAAGAATCGGACAGGGATGGGACGAGCAGTACTTC. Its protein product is CASSLRIGQGWDEQYF.

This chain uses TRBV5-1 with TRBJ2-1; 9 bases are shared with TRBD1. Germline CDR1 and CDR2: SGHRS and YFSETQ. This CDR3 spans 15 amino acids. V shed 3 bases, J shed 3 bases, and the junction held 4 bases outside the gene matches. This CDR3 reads CASSSTGGDYNEQFF. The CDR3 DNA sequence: TGCGCCAGCAGCTCAACAGGGGGCGACTACAATGAGCAGTTCTTC.

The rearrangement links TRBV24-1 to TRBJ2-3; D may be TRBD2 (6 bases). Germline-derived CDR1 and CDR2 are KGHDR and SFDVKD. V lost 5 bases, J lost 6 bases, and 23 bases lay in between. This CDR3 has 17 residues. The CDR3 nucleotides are TGTGCCACCAGTGCCCCCCTGGGGCCAGACCGGGGGGATACGCAGTATTTT. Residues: CATSAPLGPDRGDTQYF.

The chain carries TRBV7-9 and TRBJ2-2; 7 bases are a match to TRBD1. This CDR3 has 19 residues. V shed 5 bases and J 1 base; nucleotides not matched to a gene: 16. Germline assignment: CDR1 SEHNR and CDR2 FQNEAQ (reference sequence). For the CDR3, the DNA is TGTGCCAGCAGCCCCCACCTGACAGGGACCCGGGTGAACACCGGGGAGCTGTTTTTT. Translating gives CASSPHLTGTRVNTGELFF.